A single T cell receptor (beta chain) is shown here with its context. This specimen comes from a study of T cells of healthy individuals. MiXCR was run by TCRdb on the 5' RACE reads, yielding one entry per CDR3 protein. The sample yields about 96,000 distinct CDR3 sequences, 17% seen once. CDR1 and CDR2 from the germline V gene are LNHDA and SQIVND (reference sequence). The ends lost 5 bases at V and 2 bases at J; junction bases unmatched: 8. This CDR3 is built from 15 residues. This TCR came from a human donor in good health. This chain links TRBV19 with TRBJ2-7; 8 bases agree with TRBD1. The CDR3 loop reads CASSDPGGRTYEQYF. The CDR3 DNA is TGTGCCAGTAGTGACCCAGGGGGCCGTACCTACGAGCAGTACTTC.